This T cell receptor (beta chain) was found in a study of cytomegalovirus exposure and HLA in healthy donors. PCR primers comprised 60 Vbeta and 13 Jbeta primers. TCRdb's copy holds only in-frame clones and misses some; the assay was immunoSEQ multiplex PCR. The table lists about 160,000 clones, over 60% of them singletons. The CDR3 consists of 15 residues. Trimming took 3 bases from V and 2 from J; bases not matched to a gene: 3. Germline CDR1 is MNHNS and CDR2 is SASEGT. The chain combines TRBV6-1 with TRBJ2-3, with 9 bases identical to TRBD2. This sequence was found in a woman in her forties or fifties in good health and CMV-seropositive. Sample: PBMCs. In DNA, the CDR3 is TGTGCCAGCAGTGACGCTAGCGGGATCACAGATACGCAGTATTTT. It translates to CASSDASGITDTQYF.